This is a list of T cell receptor beta chains from one sample in a study of blood T cell repertoires in COVID-19. Profiling relied on immunoSEQ multiplex PCR, and the TCRdb table lists in-frame clones only, not all of them. The repertoire holds 150,000 to 200,000 clones, with around 83% as singletons. The sample consisted of peripheral blood. Source of these receptors: a woman in her twenties or thirties with active or convalescent COVID-19. CDR3s include the opening cysteine and the closing phenylalanine or tryptophan. D genes are given only for firm matches. Size is omitted from some rows. Given values are once, few, many or a class for expanded clones.

>.|TRBV10-3|.|TRBJ1-2
TGTGCCATCAGCCGAAGACGGGATAGTAATGGCTACACCTTC
CAISRRRDSNGYTF
>.|TRBV28|.|TRBJ1-2
TGTGCCAGCACCTCCGGGAAACTAGGCTACACCTTC
CASTSGKLGYTF
>.|TRBV9|.|TRBJ1-2
TGTGCCAGCAGTCCGGGGTCCAACTATGGCTACACCTTC
CASSPGSNYGYTF
>.|TRBV13|.|TRBJ1-2
TGTGCCAGCAGCTTACGGGCCTTCTTGGAGGATGGCTACACCTTC
CASSLRAFLEDGYTF
>.|TRBV5-8|.|TRBJ1-4
TGTGCCAGCAGCTTCGGTGGAAGACAGGCAAATGAAAAACTGTTTTTT
CASSFGGRQANEKLFF
>.|TRBV5-6|.|TRBJ2-2
TGTGCCAGCAGCCGGGGAAGCGTCGGGGAGCTGTTTTTT
CASSRGSVGELFF
>once|TRBV6-6|.|TRBJ2-1
TGTGCCAGCAGTTACGCAGGGGTTGGTGAGCAGTTCTTC
CASSYAGVGEQFF
>few|TRBV18|.|TRBJ2-1
TGTGCCAGCTCACCCGACATATATAATGAGCAGTTCTTC
CASSPDIYNEQFF
>.|TRBV2|.|TRBJ1-6
TGTGCCAGCATCAGGGACACTGGTACGGGTTCACCCCTCCACTTT
CASIRDTGTGSPLHF
>.|TRBV7-2|.|TRBJ1-5
TGTGCTAGCAGCTCGGACAGTAGCAATCAGCCCCAGCATTTT
CASSSDSSNQPQHF
>.|TRBV12-3/TRBV12-4|.|TRBJ2-2
TGTGCCATAAACGGGGGTAACACCGGGGAGCTGTTTTTT
CAINGGNTGELFF
>.|TRBV6-5|.|TRBJ1-3
TGTGCCAGCAGTCGGACAACTTTCTCTGGAAACACCATATATTTT
CASSRTTFSGNTIYF
>.|TRBV11-2|TRBD2|TRBJ2-5
TGTGCCAGCAGCTTCAACTCGGGGGGTAAAGAGACCCAGTACTTC
CASSFNSGGKETQYF
>.|TRBV6-2/TRBV6-3|.|TRBJ2-3
TGTGCCAGCAGTTCCGAGCGGGCCCTACCCACAGATACGCAGTATTTT
CASSSERALPTDTQYF
>.|TRBV10-2|.|TRBJ2-3
TGCGCCAGCAGTGAAGGACTCTACTCGTACACAGATACGCAGTATTTT
CASSEGLYSYTDTQYF
>few|TRBV3-1/TRBV3-2|TRBD1|TRBJ1-4
TGTGCCAGCAGAGCAACCGGGACAGGAGATGAAAAACTGTTTTTT
CASRATGTGDEKLFF
>.|TRBV28|TRBD1|TRBJ1-2
TGTGCCAGCAGTCACTTACTACCGGGACAGGGGTATGGCTACACCTTC
CASSHLLPGQGYGYTF
>few|TRBV2|.|TRBJ1-2
TGTGCCAGCAGTGAAGGAGAGGGCCGTGGCTACACCTTC
CASSEGEGRGYTF